These T cell receptor beta chains were read from a single sample in a study of Graves' ophthalmopathy and Graves' hyperthyroidism. From the multiplex PCR reads, TCRdb called clonotypes with MiXCR, one entry per CDR3 protein. Here the sample spans over a million distinct CDR3 sequences, 35% to 40% being singletons. The sample was peripheral blood or thyroid tissue (not recorded which). Source of these receptors: an adult man with Graves' hyperthyroidism. The conserved cysteine and the conserved F or W are not part of the CDR3 here. Each record gives: CDR3 length, V gene, clone size, J gene, CDR3 protein. Clone size is stated in some rows and not others, as once, few, many or a class when expanded.

CDR3 length: 12
V gene: TRBV2
clone size: once
J gene: TRBJ1-2
CDR3 protein: ASVETSSTYGYT

CDR3 length: 15
V gene: TRBV7-2
clone size: many
J gene: TRBJ1-1
CDR3 protein: ASSLEGTGGMGTEAF

CDR3 length: 13
V gene: TRBV6-1
clone size: .
J gene: TRBJ1-5
CDR3 protein: ASSEPGGGGQPQH

CDR3 length: 11
V gene: TRBV7-8
clone size: .
J gene: TRBJ2-5
CDR3 protein: AISWGTTETQY

CDR3 length: 12
V gene: TRBV7-9
clone size: .
J gene: TRBJ1-4
CDR3 protein: ASSLAGQIEKLF

CDR3 length: 12
V gene: TRBV20-1
clone size: many
J gene: TRBJ2-5
CDR3 protein: SARDEERGETQY

CDR3 length: 9
V gene: TRBV19
clone size: many
J gene: TRBJ1-1
CDR3 protein: ASRQQAEAF

CDR3 length: 12
V gene: TRBV5-1
clone size: many
J gene: TRBJ1-4
CDR3 protein: ASSRTGQGEKLF

CDR3 length: 15
V gene: TRBV10-3
clone size: .
J gene: TRBJ2-2
CDR3 protein: AIIGRRPQTNTGELF

CDR3 length: 12
V gene: TRBV7-2
clone size: .
J gene: TRBJ1-5
CDR3 protein: ASSQTGSGQLQH

CDR3 length: 13
V gene: TRBV5-1
clone size: many
J gene: TRBJ2-7
CDR3 protein: ASSLVAGGTYEQY

CDR3 length: 14
V gene: TRBV7-9
clone size: many
J gene: TRBJ2-5
CDR3 protein: ASSPRSGGEKETQY